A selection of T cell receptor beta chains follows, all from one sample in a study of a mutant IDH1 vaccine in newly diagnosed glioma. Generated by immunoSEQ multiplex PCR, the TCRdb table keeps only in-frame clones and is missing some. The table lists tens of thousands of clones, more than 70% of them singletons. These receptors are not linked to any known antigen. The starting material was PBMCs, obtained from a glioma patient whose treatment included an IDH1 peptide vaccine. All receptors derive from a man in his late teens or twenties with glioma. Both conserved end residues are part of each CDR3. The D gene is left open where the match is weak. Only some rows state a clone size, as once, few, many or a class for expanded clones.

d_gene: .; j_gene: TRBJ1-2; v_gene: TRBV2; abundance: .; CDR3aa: CASSEARPGRSYGYTF; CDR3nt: TGTGCCAGCAGTGAAGCACGGCCAGGGAGGAGCTATGGCTACACCTTC
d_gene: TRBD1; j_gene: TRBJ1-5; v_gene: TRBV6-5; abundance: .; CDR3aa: CASSSTGNQPQHF; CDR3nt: TGTGCCAGCAGTTCGACAGGGAATCAGCCCCAGCATTTT
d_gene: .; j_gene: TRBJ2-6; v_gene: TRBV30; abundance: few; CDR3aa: CAWSWAGSYVLTF; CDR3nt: TGTGCCTGGAGTTGGGCCGGATCATACGTCCTGACTTTC
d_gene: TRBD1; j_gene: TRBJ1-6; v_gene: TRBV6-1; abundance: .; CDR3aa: CASSGGQGRSYNSPLHF; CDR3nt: TGTGCCAGCAGTGGAGGACAGGGAAGGTCCTATAATTCACCCCTCCACTTT
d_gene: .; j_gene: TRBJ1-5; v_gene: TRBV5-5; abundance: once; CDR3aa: CASSPAGGSNQPQHF; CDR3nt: TGTGCCAGCAGCCCCGCGGGCGGAAGCAATCAGCCCCAGCATTTT
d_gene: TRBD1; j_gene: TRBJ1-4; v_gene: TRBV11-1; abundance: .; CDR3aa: CASSRHQGGEKLFF; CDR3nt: TGTGCCAGCAGCCGCCACCAGGGGGGTGAAAAACTGTTTTTT
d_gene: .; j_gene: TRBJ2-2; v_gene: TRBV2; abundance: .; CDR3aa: CASSEERKNTGELFF; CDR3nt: TGTGCCAGCAGTGAGGAGAGAAAGAACACCGGGGAGCTGTTTTTT
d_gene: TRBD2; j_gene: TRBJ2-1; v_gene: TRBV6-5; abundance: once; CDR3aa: CASSRTSGRNEQFF; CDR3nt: TGTGCCAGCAGCCGAACTAGCGGGCGCAATGAGCAGTTCTTC
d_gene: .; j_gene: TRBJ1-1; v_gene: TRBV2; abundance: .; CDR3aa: CASSEALHWGGRGNTEAFF; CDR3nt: TGTGCCAGCAGTGAAGCGCTTCATTGGGGGGGGCGCGGGAACACTGAAGCTTTCTTT
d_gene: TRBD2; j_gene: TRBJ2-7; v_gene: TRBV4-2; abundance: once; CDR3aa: CASSQGGTSGTYEQYF; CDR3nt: TGTGCCAGCAGCCAAGGGGGGACTAGCGGCACCTACGAGCAGTACTTC
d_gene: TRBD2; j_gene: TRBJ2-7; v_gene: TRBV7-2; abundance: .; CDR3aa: CASSSPGGEQYF; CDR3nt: TGTGCCAGCAGCTCACCGGGGGGCGAGCAGTACTTC
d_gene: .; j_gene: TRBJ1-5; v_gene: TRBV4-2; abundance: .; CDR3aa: CASSPWGTPSSNQPQHF; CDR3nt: TGTGCCAGCAGCCCCTGGGGCACCCCAAGCAGCAATCAGCCCCAGCATTTT
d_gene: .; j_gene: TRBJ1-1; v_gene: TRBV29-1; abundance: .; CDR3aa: CSVEAGEGTEAFF; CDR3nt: TGCAGCGTTGAGGCAGGGGAGGGCACTGAAGCTTTCTTT
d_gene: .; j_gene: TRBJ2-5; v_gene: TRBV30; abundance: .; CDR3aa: CAWSVRRVLQETQYF; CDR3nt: TGTGCCTGGAGTGTACGTAGAGTATTGCAAGAGACCCAGTACTTC
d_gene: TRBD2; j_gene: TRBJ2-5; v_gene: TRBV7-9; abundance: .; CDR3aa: CASSPMGGRIPRAETQYF; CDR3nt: TGTGCCAGCAGCCCAATGGGCGGGAGAATCCCCCGCGCAGAGACCCAGTACTTC
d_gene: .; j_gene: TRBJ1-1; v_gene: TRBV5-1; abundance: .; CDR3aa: CASSDGGMNTEAFF; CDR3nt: TGCGCCAGCAGCGATGGGGGTATGAACACTGAAGCTTTCTTT
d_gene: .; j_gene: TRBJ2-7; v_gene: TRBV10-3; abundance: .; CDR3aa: CAISESIGGIYEQYF; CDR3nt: TGTGCCATCAGTGAGTCTATCGGGGGTATCTACGAGCAGTACTTC
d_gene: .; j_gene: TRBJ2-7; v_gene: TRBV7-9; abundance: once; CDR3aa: CASSFPAAYEQYF; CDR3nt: TGTGCCAGCAGCTTCCCAGCAGCCTACGAGCAGTACTTC
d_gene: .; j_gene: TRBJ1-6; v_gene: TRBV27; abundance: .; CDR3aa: CASKLTSYNSPLHF; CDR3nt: TGTGCCAGCAAGTTGACCTCCTATAATTCACCCCTCCACTTT
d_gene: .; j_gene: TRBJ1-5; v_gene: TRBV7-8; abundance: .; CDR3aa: CASSLGGPQGSNQPQHF; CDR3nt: TGTGCCAGCAGCTTAGGGGGACCACAAGGGAGCAATCAGCCCCAGCATTTT
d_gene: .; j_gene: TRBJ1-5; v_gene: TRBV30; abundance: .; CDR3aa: CAWSRERNQPQHF; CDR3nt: TGTGCCTGGAGTCGGGAGCGCAATCAGCCCCAGCATTTT
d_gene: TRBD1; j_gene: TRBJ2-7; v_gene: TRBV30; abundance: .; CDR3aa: CAWSALGTGAYEQYF; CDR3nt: TGTGCCTGGAGTGCCCTTGGGACAGGCGCTTACGAGCAGTACTTC
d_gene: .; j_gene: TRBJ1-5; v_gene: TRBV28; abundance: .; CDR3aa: CASREGGGPQHF; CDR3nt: TGTGCCAGCAGGGAAGGGGGTGGGCCCCAGCATTTT
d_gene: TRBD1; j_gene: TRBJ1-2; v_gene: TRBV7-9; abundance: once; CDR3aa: CASSAGQGGYTF; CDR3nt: TGTGCCAGCAGCGCGGGACAGGGAGGCTACACCTTC
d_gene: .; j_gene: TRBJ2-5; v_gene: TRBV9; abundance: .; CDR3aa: CASSAEGGRETQYF; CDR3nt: TGTGCCAGCAGCGCGGAGGGGGGCCGGGAGACCCAGTACTTC
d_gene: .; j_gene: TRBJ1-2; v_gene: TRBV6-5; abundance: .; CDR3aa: CASKGTTAYGYTF; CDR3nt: TGTGCCAGCAAGGGTACGACGGCTTATGGCTACACCTTC